This TCR beta chain originates from a study of cytomegalovirus exposure and HLA in healthy donors. V dropped 6 bases and J dropped 6; count of bases not matched to a gene: 7. This CDR3 is 14 amino acids long. Germline CDR1 SNHLY, CDR2 FYNNEI. This clone was recorded only once. PCR involved 60 Vbeta and 13 Jbeta primers. Generated by immunoSEQ multiplex PCR, the TCRdb table keeps only in-frame clones and is missing some. The sample has about 190,000 clones, around nine tenths seen once; the top ten hold roughly 0.34%. The sequence derives from a woman under 40 in good health and CMV-seronegative. The chain is built from TRBV2 and TRBJ1-5; TRBD1 matches 8 bases. The sequenced sample was PBMCs. CDR3 loop: CASRDDRGIQPQHF. The DNA of the CDR3 is TGTGCCAGCAGGGACGACAGGGGAATTCAGCCCCAGCATTTT.